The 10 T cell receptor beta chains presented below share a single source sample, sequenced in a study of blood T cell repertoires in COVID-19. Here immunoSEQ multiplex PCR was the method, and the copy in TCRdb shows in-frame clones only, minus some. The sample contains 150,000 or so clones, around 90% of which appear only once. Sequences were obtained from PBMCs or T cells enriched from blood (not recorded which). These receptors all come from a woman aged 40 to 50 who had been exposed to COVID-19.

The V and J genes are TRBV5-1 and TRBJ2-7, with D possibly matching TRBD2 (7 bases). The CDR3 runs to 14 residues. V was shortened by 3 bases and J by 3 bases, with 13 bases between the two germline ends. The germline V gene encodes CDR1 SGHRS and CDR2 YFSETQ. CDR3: CASSSVGGGYEQYF. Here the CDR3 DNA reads TGCGCCAGCAGCTCGGTGGGAGGGGGCTACGAGCAGTACTTC.

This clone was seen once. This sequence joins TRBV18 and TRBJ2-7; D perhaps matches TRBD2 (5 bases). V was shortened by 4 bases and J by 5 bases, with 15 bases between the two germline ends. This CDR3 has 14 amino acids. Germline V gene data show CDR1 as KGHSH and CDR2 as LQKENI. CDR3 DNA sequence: TGTGCCAGCTCACGAATTAGCGAGGGAGACGAGCAGTACTTC. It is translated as CASSRISEGDEQYF.

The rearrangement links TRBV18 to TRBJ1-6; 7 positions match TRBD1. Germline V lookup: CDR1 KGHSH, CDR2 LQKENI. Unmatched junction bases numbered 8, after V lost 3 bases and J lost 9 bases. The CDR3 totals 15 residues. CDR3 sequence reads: CASSPQQGRSSPLHF. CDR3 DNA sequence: TGTGCCAGCTCACCCCAACAGGGGAGGAGTTCACCCCTCCACTTT.

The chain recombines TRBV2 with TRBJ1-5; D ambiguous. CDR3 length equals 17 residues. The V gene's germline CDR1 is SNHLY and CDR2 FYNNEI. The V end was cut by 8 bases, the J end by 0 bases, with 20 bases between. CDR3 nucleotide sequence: TGTGCCAGCTGGTCTGGGCCAGCTGGTGGTAGCAATCAGCCCCAGCATTTT. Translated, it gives CASWSGPAGGSNQPQHF.

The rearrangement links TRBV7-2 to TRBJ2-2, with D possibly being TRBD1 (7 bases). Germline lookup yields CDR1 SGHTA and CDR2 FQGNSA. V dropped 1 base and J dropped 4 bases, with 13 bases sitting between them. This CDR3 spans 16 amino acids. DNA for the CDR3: TGTGCCAGCAGCTTAGTCAGGGGGGCGGGCACCGGGGAGCTGTTTTTT. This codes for CASSLVRGAGTGELFF. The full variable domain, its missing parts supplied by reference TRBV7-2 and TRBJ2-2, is GAGVSQSPSNKVTEKGKDVELRCDPISGHTALYWYRQSLGQGLEFLIYFQGNSAPDKSGLPSDRFSAERTGGSVSTLTIQRTQQEDSAVYLCASSLVRGAGTGELFFGEGSRLTVL.

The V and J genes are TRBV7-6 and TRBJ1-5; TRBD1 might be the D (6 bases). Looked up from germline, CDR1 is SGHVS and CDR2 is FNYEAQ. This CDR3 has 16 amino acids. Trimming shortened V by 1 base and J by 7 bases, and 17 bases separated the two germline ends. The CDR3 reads CASSLVGVQGGQPQHF. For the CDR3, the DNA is TGTGCCAGCAGCTTAGTTGGGGTACAGGGCGGGCAGCCCCAGCATTTT.

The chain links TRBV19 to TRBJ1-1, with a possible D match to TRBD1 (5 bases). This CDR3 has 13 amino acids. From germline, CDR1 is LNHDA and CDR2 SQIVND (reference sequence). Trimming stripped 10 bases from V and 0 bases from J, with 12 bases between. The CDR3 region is CATATVMNTEAFF. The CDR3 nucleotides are TGTGCCACCGCGACAGTTATGAACACTGAAGCTTTCTTT.

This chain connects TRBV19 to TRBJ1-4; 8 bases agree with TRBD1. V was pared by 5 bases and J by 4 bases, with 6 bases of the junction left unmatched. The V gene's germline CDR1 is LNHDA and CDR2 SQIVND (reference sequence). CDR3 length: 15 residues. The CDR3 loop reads CASSRTGPHNEKLFF. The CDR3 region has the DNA TGTGCCAGTAGTCGGACAGGGCCCCATAATGAAAAACTGTTTTTT. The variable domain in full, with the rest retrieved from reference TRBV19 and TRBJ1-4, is DGGITQSPKYLFRKEGQNVTLSCEQNLNHDAMYWYRQDPGQGLRLIYYSQIVNDFQKGDIAEGYSVSREKKESFPLTVTSAQKNPTAFYLCASSRTGPHNEKLFFGSGTQLSVL.

CDR3 nucleotide sequence: TGTGCCAGCAGTTCCGCGGGAGGGAAGTACGAGCAGTACTTC. It yields the protein CASSSAGGKYEQYF. The V gene is TRBV28, the J gene TRBJ2-7, with 9 bases aligning to TRBD2. Germline-derived CDR1 and CDR2 are MDHEN and SYDVKM. With 4 bases clipped from V and 4 bases from J, the junction kept 5 bases outside the gene matches. The CDR3 is made up of 14 amino acids. The full variable domain, rest sourced from reference TRBV28 and TRBJ2-7, is DVKVTQSSRYLVKRTGEKVFLECVQDMDHENMFWYRQDPGLGLRLIYFSYDVKMKEKGDIPEGYSVSREKKERFSLILESASTNQTSMYLCASSSAGGKYEQYFGPGTRLTVT.

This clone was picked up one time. The CDR3 here is CASSLYTGMTEAFF. In nucleotides, the CDR3 is TGTGCCAGCAGCTTATACACGGGTATGACTGAAGCTTTCTTT. V gene TRBV7-3 combines with J gene TRBJ1-1; no clear D gene. The CDR3 is made up of 14 amino acids. The V end lost 2 bases, the J end lost 5 bases, and 12 bases lay between the germline ends. CDR1 and CDR2 (germline): SGHTA, FQGTGA. Full variable domain (rest looked up from reference TRBV7-3 and TRBJ1-1): GAGVSQTPSNKVTEKGKYVELRCDPISGHTALYWYRQSLGQGPEFLIYFQGTGAADDSGLPNDRFFAVRPEGSVSTLKIQRTERGDSAVYLCASSLYTGMTEAFFGQGTRLTVV.